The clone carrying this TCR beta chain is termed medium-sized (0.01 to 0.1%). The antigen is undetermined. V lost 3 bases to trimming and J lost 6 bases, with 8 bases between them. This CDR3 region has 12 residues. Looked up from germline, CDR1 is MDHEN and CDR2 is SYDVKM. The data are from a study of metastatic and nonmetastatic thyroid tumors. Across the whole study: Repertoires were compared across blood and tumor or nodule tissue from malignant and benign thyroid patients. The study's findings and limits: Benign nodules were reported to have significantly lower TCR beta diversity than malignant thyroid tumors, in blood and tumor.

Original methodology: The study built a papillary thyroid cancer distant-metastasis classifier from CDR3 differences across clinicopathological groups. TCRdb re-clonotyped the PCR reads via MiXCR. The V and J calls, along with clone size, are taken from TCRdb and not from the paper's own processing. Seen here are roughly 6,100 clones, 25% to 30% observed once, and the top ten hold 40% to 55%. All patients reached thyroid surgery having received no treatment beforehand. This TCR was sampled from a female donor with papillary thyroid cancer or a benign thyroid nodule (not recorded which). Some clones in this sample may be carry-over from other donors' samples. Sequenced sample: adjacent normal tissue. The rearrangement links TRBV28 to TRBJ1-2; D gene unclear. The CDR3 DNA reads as TGTGCCAGCAGTTTGAACACCCATGGCTACACCTTC. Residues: CASSLNTHGYTF.